The rows below give T cell receptor beta chains drawn from one sample of a study of blood T cell repertoires in COVID-19. Method: immunoSEQ multiplex PCR; TCRdb's copy keeps in-frame clones and lacks some. The table lists about 140,000 clones, about four fifths of them singletons. The sample taken for sequencing was peripheral blood. The receptors derive from a woman aged 60-70 years with acute or convalescent COVID-19. Both conserved end residues are part of each CDR3. The D gene is left open where the match is weak. The size entry is marked missing in some rows and otherwise reads once, few, many or a size class.

TRBJ2-5 . TRBD1 TRBV5-1 CASRVMGQGAQETQYF TGCGCCAGCAGGGTGATGGGACAGGGGGCCCAAGAGACCCAGTACTTC
TRBJ1-5 . . TRBV3-1/TRBV3-2 CASSRGRLDQPQHF TGTGCCAGCAGCCGGGGGCGTTTGGATCAGCCCCAGCATTTT
TRBJ1-3 . TRBD1 TRBV9 CASSAEQGLVGNTIYF TGTGCCAGCAGCGCCGAACAGGGGTTAGTGGGAAACACCATATATTTT
TRBJ1-1 . . TRBV28 CASSLSQTVSTEAFF TGTGCCAGCAGTTTATCCCAGACAGTTTCCACTGAAGCTTTCTTT
TRBJ2-6 . . TRBV5-4 CASTTPRVSGANVLTF TGTGCCAGCACCACACCCAGGGTTTCTGGGGCCAACGTCCTGACTTTC
TRBJ2-7 . TRBD1 TRBV29-1 CSYATGGPYEQYF TGCAGCTACGCGACAGGGGGCCCCTACGAGCAGTACTTC
TRBJ2-1 once . TRBV3-1/TRBV3-2 CASRLGRGGNEQFF TGTGCCAGCAGACTCGGCAGGGGTGGCAATGAGCAGTTCTTC
TRBJ2-2 . TRBD1 TRBV7-9 CASSSSTLRDRGSGELFF TGTGCCAGCAGCTCCTCCACACTCCGGGACAGGGGATCCGGGGAGCTGTTTTTT
TRBJ2-3 . . TRBV9 CASSVGYTVFGTDTQYF TGTGCCAGCAGCGTAGGATACACAGTGTTTGGCACAGATACGCAGTATTTT
TRBJ1-5 . . TRBV19 CASSLELGRGNQPQHF TGTGCCAGTAGTTTAGAACTAGGACGGGGCAATCAGCCCCAGCATTTT
TRBJ2-7 . TRBD2 TRBV6-5 CASSLLADSYEQYF TGTGCCAGCAGCCTACTAGCGGACTCCTACGAGCAGTACTTC
TRBJ2-3 . TRBD2 TRBV10-1 CASSTGLAASTDTQYF TGCGCCAGCAGCACGGGACTAGCGGCGAGCACAGATACGCAGTATTTT
TRBJ1-4 few TRBD1 TRBV27 CASASWGTATNEKLFF TGTGCCAGCGCTAGCTGGGGGACAGCAACTAATGAAAAACTGTTTTTT
TRBJ2-7 once TRBD1 TRBV5-1 CASSLGDRAGYEQYF TGCGCCAGCAGCTTGGGGGACAGGGCCGGCTACGAGCAGTACTTC
TRBJ2-1 . TRBD2 TRBV28 CASTPPLAGVLGEQFF TGTGCCAGCACCCCCCCACTAGCGGGAGTTTTGGGTGAGCAGTTCTTC
TRBJ2-7 . TRBD2 TRBV5-5 CASSPGIAGWDEQYF TGTGCCAGCAGCCCCGGGATAGCGGGATGGGACGAGCAGTACTTC
TRBJ1-6 once TRBD1 TRBV28 CASRTGGGNSPLHF TGTGCCAGCAGGACAGGGGGAGGTAATTCACCCCTCCACTTT
TRBJ2-5 . . TRBV5-1 CASRWGQQETQYF TGCGCCAGCAGATGGGGACAACAAGAGACCCAGTACTTC
TRBJ2-1 . . TRBV29-1 CSVGKYSGVNHSYNEQFF TGCAGCGTTGGAAAGTATAGCGGAGTTAACCACTCCTACAATGAGCAGTTCTTC
TRBJ2-7 . TRBD1 TRBV6-5 CASKGQGSSYEQYF TGTGCCAGCAAAGGACAGGGGAGCTCCTACGAGCAGTACTTC
TRBJ2-7 once TRBD2 TRBV15 CATSRAPSGGDYEQYF TGTGCCACCAGCAGAGCGCCGAGCGGGGGCGACTACGAGCAGTACTTC
TRBJ2-4 . TRBD1 TRBV24-1 CATSESTGGPAKNIQYF TGTGCCACCAGTGAATCAACAGGGGGCCCGGCCAAAAACATTCAGTACTTC
TRBJ1-1 . . TRBV5-1 CASSYRGPNTEAFF TGCGCCAGCAGCTACCGAGGGCCGAACACTGAAGCTTTCTTT
TRBJ1-1 . . TRBV11-3 CASSPQPRVGAEAFF TGTGCCAGCAGCCCACAGCCGAGAGTGGGCGCTGAAGCTTTCTTT
TRBJ2-7 . TRBD2 TRBV20-1 CSASGGSGRASYEQYF TGCAGTGCTAGTGGGGGTAGCGGGAGGGCCTCCTACGAGCAGTACTTC
TRBJ1-5 . . TRBV24-1 CATSFAGGNQPQHF TGTGCCACCAGTTTCGCAGGGGGCAATCAGCCCCAGCATTTT
TRBJ2-1 . . TRBV10-2 CASCLDSYNEQFF TGCGCCAGTTGCTTGGACAGCTACAATGAGCAGTTCTTC
TRBJ2-3 . TRBD1 TRBV5-1 CASSSRTGQLDTQYF TGCGCCAGCAGCTCCCGGACAGGGCAATTAGATACGCAGTATTTT
TRBJ1-1 . TRBD1 TRBV19 CASHTWTGGETEAFF TGTGCCAGCCATACTTGGACAGGGGGTGAGACTGAAGCTTTCTTT
TRBJ1-1 . . TRBV4-3 CASSLQQGTEAFF TGCGCCAGCAGCCTTCAACAGGGAACTGAAGCTTTCTTT
TRBJ2-3 . TRBD2 TRBV11-2 CASSLEGLADTQYF TGTGCCAGCAGCTTAGAAGGACTAGCAGATACGCAGTATTTT
TRBJ2-3 . TRBD2 TRBV30 CAWTLGLGRGTDTQYF TGTGCCTGGACCCTCGGACTAGGGAGGGGCACAGATACGCAGTATTTT
TRBJ1-6 . . TRBV27 CASSLIFPSSSPLHF TGTGCCAGCAGTTTAATTTTCCCCTCAAGCTCACCCCTCCACTTT
TRBJ1-4 once . TRBV30 CAWSGPNRVRTNEKLFF TGTGCCTGGAGTGGACCTAACAGGGTGCGAACTAATGAAAAACTGTTTTTT
TRBJ1-2 . . TRBV28 CASSLRGAGGYTF TGTGCCAGCAGTTTACGGGGGGCAGGGGGCTACACCTTC
TRBJ2-7 . . TRBV3-1/TRBV3-2 CASSHLDYGADEQYF TGTGCCAGCAGCCACCTGGACTATGGGGCCGACGAGCAGTACTTC
TRBJ1-5 . . TRBV12-3/TRBV12-4 CASREQGSFPQHF TGTGCCAGCAGGGAACAGGGTTCTTTTCCCCAGCATTTT
TRBJ1-1 . . TRBV3-1/TRBV3-2 CASSRYEGSGEAFF TGTGCCAGCAGCCGCTACGAAGGGTCGGGAGAAGCTTTCTTT
TRBJ2-3 . TRBD2 TRBV27 CASSLSGLAGRTDTQYF TGTGCCAGCAGTTTATCCGGACTAGCGGGGCGCACAGATACGCAGTATTTT
TRBJ2-7 . TRBD1 TRBV5-4 CASSRDRGAHYEQYF TGTGCCAGCAGCAGGGACAGGGGAGCTCACTACGAGCAGTACTTC
TRBJ2-2 . . TRBV24-1 CATLSPTGELFF TGTGCCACCCTGTCTCCCACCGGGGAGCTGTTTTTT
TRBJ2-1 . . TRBV10-3 CAISESAGGIVYNEQFF TGTGCCATCAGTGAGTCCGCTGGAGGCATTGTCTACAATGAGCAGTTCTTC
TRBJ1-1 . . TRBV7-2 CASSLRVSRGTEAFF TGTGCCAGCAGCTTACGGGTCTCGCGGGGCACTGAAGCTTTCTTT
TRBJ2-7 . TRBD2 TRBV2 CASRLAGGSSYEQYF TGTGCCAGCAGATTAGCGGGTGGGAGCTCCTACGAGCAGTACTTC
TRBJ1-6 . . TRBV5-5 CASSLNRANSPLHF TGTGCCAGCAGCTTGAACAGGGCGAATTCACCCCTCCACTTT
TRBJ1-4 . TRBD1 TRBV19 CATTKDRGLPNEKLFF TGTGCCACAACCAAGGACAGGGGGCTACCTAATGAAAAACTGTTTTTT
TRBJ2-7 . TRBD1 TRBV7-9 CASSPGQGLYEQYF TGTGCCAGCAGCCCCGGACAGGGGCTATACGAGCAGTACTTC
TRBJ1-3 . TRBD1 TRBV6-2/TRBV6-3 CASSKNRGSTGDTIYF TGTGCCAGCAGTAAAAACAGGGGCTCAACGGGCGACACCATATATTTT
TRBJ2-1 . . TRBV21-1 CASSKGRSELVSNEQFF TGTGCCAGCAGCAAAGGTAGATCCGAACTGGTGAGTAATGAGCAGTTCTTC
TRBJ2-2 . . TRBV7-2 CASSLRGVTTGELFF TGTGCCAGCAGCCTCCGCGGGGTTACCACCGGGGAGCTGTTTTTT
TRBJ2-2 . . TRBV7-3 CASSPTFAGELFF TGTGCCAGCAGCCCGACATTTGCCGGGGAGCTGTTTTTT
TRBJ1-1 . . TRBV6-6 CASSLFQRPEAFF TGTGCCAGCAGTTTATTTCAGAGGCCTGAAGCTTTCTTT
TRBJ2-5 . . TRBV18 CASSPTGTWETQYF TGTGCCAGCTCACCCACAGGGACGTGGGAGACCCAGTACTTC
TRBJ2-5 . TRBD1 TRBV25-1 CASSGIDRGKETQYF TGTGCCAGCAGTGGGATCGACAGGGGGAAAGAGACCCAGTACTTC
TRBJ2-7 . TRBD2 TRBV28 CASSLLAGYEQYF TGTGCCAGCAGTTTGCTAGCGGGCTACGAGCAGTACTTC
TRBJ2-1 . TRBD2 TRBV6-5 CASSLGTSGSNEQFF TGTGCCAGCAGTTTAGGTACTAGCGGGAGTAATGAGCAGTTCTTC
TRBJ2-7 . . TRBV6-2/TRBV6-3 CASSYSEIGGPYEQYF TGTGCCAGCAGTTACTCGGAGATTGGCGGTCCCTACGAGCAGTACTTC